The text below deals with one T cell receptor beta chain. This clonotype was recorded at least ten times. The target of this receptor is not known. It has no much larger one-base neighbor in the sample; base qualities were not kept. The data were produced on an Illumina NovaSeq 6000. TCRalpha and TCRbeta cDNA libraries were built by 5'RACE with constant-segment primers, adding sample barcodes and unique molecular identifiers. RNA was extracted from every sample with Trizol reagent. Libraries were amplified in two PCR steps, with a second sample barcode and Illumina TruSeq adapters added in the second step. Sequencing of libraries was performed on an Illumina NovaSeq with 2 x 150 bp paired-end reads. On the authors' methods: The reads were demultiplexed and collapsed into UMI-guided consensus sequences using migec v1.2.7. With mixcr v2.1.11, UMI consensuses were aligned to TRA and TRB V and J templates and assembled into clonotypes. A clonotype was counted as expanded or contracted only when both edgeR and NoisET called the clonotype significant, with the noise models trained on biological replicates. edgeR calls used a false discovery rate-adjusted p below 0.01 and a log2 fold-change threshold of 1. As an exploratory analysis of dynamics, max-normalized trajectories of the 1000 most abundant clonotypes were examined by PCA with hierarchical clustering. Separately sequenced CD4+ and CD8+ repertoires were used to assign the CD4 or CD8 phenotype of responding clones. The raw public data were reprocessed by TCRdb itself: fastp quality trimming at Q25, MiXCR clonotype calling, in-frame beta chains only. Every CDR3 protein is listed once, alongside the most common genes and DNA of its rows. These V and J calls are TCRdb output, not the study's own analysis. Counted in this sample were fewer than 650,000 distinct CDR3 sequences; 17% of them appeared once. The ten largest make up roughly 8% of the sample.

Ficoll-Paque density gradient centrifugation was used to isolate PBMCs. This sample is drawn from a study of T-cell memory formation after mild COVID-19 (dated by TCRdb to the early 2020s). Regarding the study in general: Most TCR sequence clusters were specific to one of the two donors. T-cell clones expanding and contracting after mild COVID-19 in two donors were tracked by longitudinal TCRalpha and TCRbeta repertoire sequencing. Two young, previously healthy adult volunteers, one female and one male, were included in the cohort.

Summary of the overall study and its limitations: The study covered only a couple of mild cases, and larger cohorts including severe cases with pre-infection samples were considered necessary. The detection of some responding clones in pre-infection memory suggests that pre-existing cross-reactive memory T cells joined the SARS-CoV-2 response. Contracting CD4+ clones were found mainly in CM and EM memory subsets, while CD8+ clones were enriched in EMRA. SARS-CoV-2 specificity was not confirmed for the second-wave clones peaking on day 37. Clones contracting from day 15 to 85 had balanced CD4/CD8 phenotypes, while a second wave expanding from day 15 to 37 was biased towards CD4+.

Trimming takes 4 bases off V and 2 bases off J; junction bases not matched to a gene: 9. The CDR3, cysteine through phenylalanine, is 16 amino acids long. Kept here is only the CDR3 DNA, which spans 48 bases and is read in frame from base 1. The sample consisted of PBMCs or a T cell subset sorted from them (not recorded which). This chain is built from TRBV12-3 or TRBV12-4 and TRBJ2-3, with 7 bases matching TRBD1. This TCR came from an adult woman who had mild COVID-19 (a few samples of this study predate the infection). The sample titles of this study are shuffled in the database, so cell type and time point are left out; the donor was told from shared clones. CDR3 loop: CASSSGTVRTTDTQYF. The nucleotide sequence is given as TGTGCCAGCAGTTCGGGGACAGTACGGACCACAGATACGCAGTATTTT.